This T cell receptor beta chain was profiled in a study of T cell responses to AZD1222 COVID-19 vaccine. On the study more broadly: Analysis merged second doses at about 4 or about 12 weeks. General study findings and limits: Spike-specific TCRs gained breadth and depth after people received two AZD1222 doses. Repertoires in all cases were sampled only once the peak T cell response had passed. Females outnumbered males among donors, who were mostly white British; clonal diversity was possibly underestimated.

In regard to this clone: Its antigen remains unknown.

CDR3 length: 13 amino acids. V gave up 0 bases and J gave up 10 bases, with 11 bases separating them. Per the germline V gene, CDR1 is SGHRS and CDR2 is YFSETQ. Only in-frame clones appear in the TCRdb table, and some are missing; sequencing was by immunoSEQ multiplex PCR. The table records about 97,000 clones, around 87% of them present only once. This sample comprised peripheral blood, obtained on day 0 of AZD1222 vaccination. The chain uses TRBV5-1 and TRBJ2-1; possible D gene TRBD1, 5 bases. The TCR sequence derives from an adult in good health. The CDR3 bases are TGCGCCAGCAGCTTGGATCCAGGGATCGAGCAGTTCTTC. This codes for CASSLDPGIEQFF.